These 11 T cell receptor beta chains came from one sample sequenced in a study of blood T cell repertoires in COVID-19. Produced via immunoSEQ multiplex PCR; TCRdb's table is partial and in-frame only. The table shows roughly 340,000 clones, with about nine tenths occurring only once. Sequencing was done on a sample of peripheral blood. Receptors were obtained from a woman between 65 and 79 years old with COVID-19, enrolled during active disease.

This chain connects TRBV5-1 to TRBJ2-3; a weak D match, TRBD1 (6 bases). Germline V gene sequence: CDR1 SGHRS, CDR2 YFSETQ. V was clipped by 1 base and J by 4 bases, with 13 bases between them. The length of the CDR3 is 15 residues. This chain's CDR3 is CASSLSSYRADTQYF. The CDR3 DNA reads TGCGCCAGCAGCTTGTCCAGTTACAGGGCAGATACGCAGTATTTT. The whole variable domain, remainder taken from reference TRBV5-1 and TRBJ2-3, is KAGVTQTPRYLIKTRGQQVTLSCSPISGHRSVSWYQQTPGQGLQFLFEYFSETQRNKGNFPGRFSGRQFSNSRSEMNVSTLELGDSALYLCASSLSSYRADTQYFGPGTRLTVL.

This clone has a single count. This chain links TRBV24-1 with TRBJ2-5, with D perhaps TRBD1 (6 bases). With 3 bases removed from V and 1 base from J, the gap between germline ends came to 11 bases. The CDR3 sequence is 15 residues long. CDR1 KGHDR and CDR2 SFDVKD come from the germline V gene. The CDR3 sequence is CATSDPRTAQETQYF. The CDR3 DNA follows: TGTGCCACCAGTGATCCGAGGACAGCCCAAGAGACCCAGTACTTC.

V and J are TRBV7-2 and TRBJ1-2; TRBD1 aligns across 8 bases. The CDR3 runs to 15 residues. J lost 4 bases, V lost 5 bases, and 9 bases had no gene match. In germline, CDR1 is SGHTA, CDR2 FQGNSA. The CDR3 DNA sequence: TGTGCCAGCAGCAAAAACAGGGGACAGGCCTATGGCTACACCTTC. Translated, it gives CASSKNRGQAYGYTF.

The CDR3 is CASSPLGSPLEAFF. The CDR3 region has the DNA TGTGCCAGCAGTCCCCTGGGCAGCCCCCTTGAAGCTTTCTTT. The chain couples TRBV2 to TRBJ1-1, with unresolved D. Germline-derived CDR1 and CDR2 are SNHLY and FYNNEI. Trimming cost V 5 bases and J 7 bases, with 17 bases left between them. The CDR3 is made up of 14 amino acids.

This chain links TRBV18 with TRBJ1-1; D unresolved. The CDR3 covers 13 residues. Trimming cost V 2 bases and J 3 bases, with 7 bases left between them. CDR1 and CDR2 from the germline V gene are KGHSH and LQKENI. The CDR3 is CASSPAEDTEAFF. DNA of the CDR3: TGTGCCAGCTCACCAGCGGAAGACACTGAAGCTTTCTTT.

The V gene is TRBV9, the J gene TRBJ1-1; D gene ambiguous. The length of the CDR3 is 12 residues. Germline CDR1 reads SGDLS; CDR2 reads YYNGEE. The V end was cut by 6 bases, the J end by 7 bases, with 13 bases between. The CDR3: CASMREGIEAFF. DNA for the CDR3: TGTGCCAGCATGCGGGAAGGGATTGAAGCTTTCTTT.

The V and J genes are TRBV30 and TRBJ2-2, with D perhaps TRBD1 (5 bases). Germline values: CDR1 GTSNPN, CDR2 SVGIG (reference sequence). V lost 1 base, J lost 4 bases, and 19 bases lay in between. The length of the CDR3 is 17 residues. This chain's CDR3 is CAWSAPNRQSLTGELFF. CDR3 in DNA: TGTGCCTGGAGTGCACCCAATCGACAGAGTCTCACCGGGGAGCTGTTTTTT.

This chain links TRBV18 with TRBJ1-4, with 9 bases identical to TRBD1. The ends lost 5 bases at V and 7 bases at J; junction bases unmatched: 5. Per the germline V gene, CDR1 is KGHSH and CDR2 is LQKENI. The CDR3 spans 14 residues. Here the CDR3 reads CASSIQGAVEKLFF. The DNA for the CDR3 is TGTGCCAGCTCAATACAGGGGGCGGTTGAAAAACTGTTTTTT.

V and J are TRBV5-4 and TRBJ2-4; D possibly corresponds to TRBD2 (6 bases). Trimming removed 5 bases at V and 1 base at J, with 10 bases between. CDR3 length equals 14 residues. Germline CDR1 reads SGHNT; CDR2 reads YYREEE (reference sequence). The CDR3 is CASRPAGAKNIQYF. The CDR3 DNA sequence: TGTGCCAGCAGACCGGCGGGGGCCAAAAACATTCAGTACTTC.

The V gene is TRBV12-5, the J gene TRBJ1-1; D ambiguous. The germline gives CDR1 LGHNT, CDR2 FRNRAP. The CDR3 is 16 amino acids. V was clipped by 0 bases and J by 0 bases, with 11 bases between them. The CDR3 reads CASGLVEGSLNTEAFF. CDR3 bases: TGTGCTAGTGGTTTGGTAGAGGGCAGCTTGAACACTGAAGCTTTCTTT.

The chain recombines TRBV6-6 with TRBJ1-6; D might be TRBD1 (6 bases). The CDR3 has 15 residues. Germline CDR1 and CDR2: MNHNY and SVGAGI (reference sequence). Deletions cut 5 bases from V and 7 bases from J, with 15 bases between. This CDR3 reads CASSKAGVDNSPLHF. The CDR3 coding sequence is TGTGCCAGCAGTAAGGCAGGGGTTGACAATTCACCCCTCCACTTT.